This T cell receptor beta chain originates from a study of T cell responses to AZD1222 COVID-19 vaccine. General study results and limits: In the spike-specific TCR repertoire, nearly half reportedly target unmutated variant regions.

Repertoires were generated with immunoSEQ multiplex PCR, while TCRdb's copy carries only in-frame clones and drops some. The data show 100,000 to 150,000 clones, around 90% seen once. Notes on this clone: Its target is not known.

The material sequenced was peripheral blood, taken on day 0 of AZD1222 vaccination. The source is an adult in good health.

CDR3 amino acids: CASSYGTDNQPQHF. CDR3 DNA: TGTGCCAGCAGCTACGGGACAGACAATCAGCCCCAGCATTTT. The chain is built from TRBV3-1 (or the pseudogene TRBV3-2) and TRBJ1-5; 7 bases are a match to TRBD1. J gave up 3 bases and V 5 bases, and 4 bases lay outside the gene matches. This CDR3 region has 14 residues. Germline loops: CDR1 LGHDT, CDR2 YNNKEL (reference sequence).